What follows describes a single T cell receptor beta chain. Assay used: immunoSEQ multiplex PCR; TCRdb lists only in-frame clones, some missing. Altogether just over 95,000 clones are present, roughly 88% being singletons, with the ten largest covering 3.5% to 4.5%. The sample originates from a study of OX40 agonist ivuxolimab in advanced cancers. V was pared by 6 bases and J by 0 bases, with 12 bases between. Per the germline V gene, CDR1 is MNHNY and CDR2 is SVGAGI (reference sequence). The CDR3 is 14 amino acids. Here the sequenced sample was CD4+ or CD8+ T cells sorted from blood, taken in a trial of the OX40 agonist ivuxolimab. The rearrangement uses TRBV6-6 and TRBJ2-7; the D call may be TRBD1 or TRBD2 (5 bases each). The sequence was obtained from an adult with an advanced solid tumor such as melanoma, head and neck, liver or kidney cancer. CDR3 sequence reads: CASRRGGLSYEQYF. The CDR3 bases are TGTGCCAGCAGGAGGGGTGGCCTCTCCTACGAGCAGTACTTC.